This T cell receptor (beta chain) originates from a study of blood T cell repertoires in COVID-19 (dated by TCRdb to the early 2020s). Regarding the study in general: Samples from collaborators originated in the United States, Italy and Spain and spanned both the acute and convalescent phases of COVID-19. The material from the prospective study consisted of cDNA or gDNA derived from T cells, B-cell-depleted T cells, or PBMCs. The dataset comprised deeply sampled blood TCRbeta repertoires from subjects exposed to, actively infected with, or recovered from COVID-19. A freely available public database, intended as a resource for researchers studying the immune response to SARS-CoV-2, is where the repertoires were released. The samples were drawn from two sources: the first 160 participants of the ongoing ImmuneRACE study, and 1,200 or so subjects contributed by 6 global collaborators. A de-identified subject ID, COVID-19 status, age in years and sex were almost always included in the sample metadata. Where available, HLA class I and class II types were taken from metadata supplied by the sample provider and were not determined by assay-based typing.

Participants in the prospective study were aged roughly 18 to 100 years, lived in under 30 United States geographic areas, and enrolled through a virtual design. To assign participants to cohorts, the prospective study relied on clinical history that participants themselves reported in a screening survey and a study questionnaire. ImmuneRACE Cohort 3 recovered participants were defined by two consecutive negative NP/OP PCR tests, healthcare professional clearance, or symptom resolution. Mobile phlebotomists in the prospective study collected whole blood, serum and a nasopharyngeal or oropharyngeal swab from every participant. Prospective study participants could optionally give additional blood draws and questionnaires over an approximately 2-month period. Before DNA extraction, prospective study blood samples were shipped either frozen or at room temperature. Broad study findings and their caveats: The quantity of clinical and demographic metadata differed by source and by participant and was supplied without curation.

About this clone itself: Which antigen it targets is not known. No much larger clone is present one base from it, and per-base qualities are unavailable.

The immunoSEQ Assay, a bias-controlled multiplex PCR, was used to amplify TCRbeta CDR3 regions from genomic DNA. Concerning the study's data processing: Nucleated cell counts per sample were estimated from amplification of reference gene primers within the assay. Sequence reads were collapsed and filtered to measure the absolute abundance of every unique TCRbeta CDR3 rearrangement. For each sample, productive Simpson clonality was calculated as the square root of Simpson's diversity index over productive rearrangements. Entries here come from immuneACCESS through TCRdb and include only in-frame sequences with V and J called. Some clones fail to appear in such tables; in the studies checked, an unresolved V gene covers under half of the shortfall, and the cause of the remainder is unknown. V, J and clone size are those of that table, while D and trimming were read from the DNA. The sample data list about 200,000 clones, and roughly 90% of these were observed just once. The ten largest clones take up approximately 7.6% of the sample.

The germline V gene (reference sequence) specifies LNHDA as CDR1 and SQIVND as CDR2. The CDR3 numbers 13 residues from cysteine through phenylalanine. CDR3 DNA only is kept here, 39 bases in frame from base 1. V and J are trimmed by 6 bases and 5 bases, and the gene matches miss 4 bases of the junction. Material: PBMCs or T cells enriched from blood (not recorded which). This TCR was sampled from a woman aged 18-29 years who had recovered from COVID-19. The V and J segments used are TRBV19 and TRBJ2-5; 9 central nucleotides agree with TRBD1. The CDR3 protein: CASSRDREETQYF. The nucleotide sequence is TGTGCCAGTAGCCGGGACAGGGAGGAGACCCAGTACTTC.